The T cell receptor beta chain under discussion was sequenced for a study of T-cell reconstitution after alpha-beta-depleted transplantation in children. The ends were cut back, 1 base at V and 5 bases at J, with 16 bases in the middle. This CDR3 region has 15 residues. Germline V CDR1 and CDR2: DFQATT, SNEGSKA (reference sequence). This clonotype occurred many times. For TCRbeta, the library was prepared with unique molecular identifiers. Each CDR3 protein gets one entry after TCRdb re-called the PCR reads with MiXCR. The sample has some 240,000 distinct CDR3 sequences, 9.7% seen once. The chain couples TRBV20-1 to TRBJ2-3; the D gene is possibly TRBD2 (7 bases). The sample was PBMCs from the stem cell graft donor, taken from the stem cell graft. This TCR was recovered from a human donor who donated a stem cell graft to a child with SCID. The CDR3 region has the DNA TGCAGTGCTAGAGGAATGCGGGGGCCCCTAGATACGCAGTATTTT. It specifies CSARGMRGPLDTQYF.